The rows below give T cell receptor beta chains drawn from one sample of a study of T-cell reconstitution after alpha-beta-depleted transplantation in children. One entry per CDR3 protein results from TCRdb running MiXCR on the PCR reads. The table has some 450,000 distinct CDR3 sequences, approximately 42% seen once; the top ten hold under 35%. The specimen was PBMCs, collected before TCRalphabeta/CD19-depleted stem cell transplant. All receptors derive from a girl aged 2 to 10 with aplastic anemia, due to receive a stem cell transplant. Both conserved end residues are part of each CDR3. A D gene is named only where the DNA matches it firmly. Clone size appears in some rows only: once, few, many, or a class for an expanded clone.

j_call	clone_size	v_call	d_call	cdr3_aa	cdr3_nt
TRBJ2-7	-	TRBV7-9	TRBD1	CASRDGTGIFYEQYF	TGTGCCAGCAGGGACGGGACAGGGATTTTCTACGAGCAGTACTTC
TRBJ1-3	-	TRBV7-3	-	CASSLQQGGNTIYF	TGTGCCAGCAGCTTACAACAGGGCGGAAACACCATATATTTT
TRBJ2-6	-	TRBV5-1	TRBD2	CASNPLAGGPSGANVLTF	TGCGCCAGCAACCCACTAGCGGGAGGGCCTTCTGGGGCCAACGTCCTGACTTTC
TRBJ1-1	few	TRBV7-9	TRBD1	CASSARDRRSEAFF	TGTGCCAGCAGCGCCCGGGACAGGCGGTCTGAAGCTTTCTTT
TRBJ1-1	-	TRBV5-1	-	CASRKEVSGMNTEAFF	TGCGCCAGCAGGAAGGAGGTCTCGGGGATGAACACTGAAGCTTTCTTT
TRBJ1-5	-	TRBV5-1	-	CASSFSSDSGDYSNQPQHF	TGCGCCAGCAGCTTTTCATCGGATTCCGGGGATTATAGCAATCAGCCCCAGCATTTT
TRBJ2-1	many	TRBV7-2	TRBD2	CASSLSGGDYNEQFF	TGTGCCAGCAGCTTAAGCGGGGGAGACTACAATGAGCAGTTCTTC
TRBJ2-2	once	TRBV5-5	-	CASSPPRGGKNTGELFF	TGTGCCAGCAGCCCCCCTCGCGGCGGTAAGAACACCGGGGAGCTGTTTTTT
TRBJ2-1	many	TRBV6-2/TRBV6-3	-	CASMASAYNEQFF	TGTGCCAGCATGGCTAGCGCCTACAATGAGCAGTTCTTC
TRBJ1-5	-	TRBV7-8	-	CASSWSPAGNQPQHF	TGTGCCAGCAGCTGGAGCCCCGCAGGCAATCAGCCCCAGCATTTT
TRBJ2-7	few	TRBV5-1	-	CASSLYSGSYEQYF	TGCGCCAGCAGCTTGTATTCGGGTTCCTACGAGCAGTACTTC
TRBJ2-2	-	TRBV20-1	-	CSASRAANTGELFF	TGCAGTGCTAGTCGGGCGGCGAACACCGGGGAGCTGTTTTTT
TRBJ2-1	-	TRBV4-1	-	CASSQATLMYNEQFF	TGCGCCAGCAGCCAAGCCACCCTTATGTATAATGAGCAGTTCTTC
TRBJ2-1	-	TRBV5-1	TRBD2	CASSLVVGTRDNEQFF	TGCGCCAGCAGCTTGGTTGTCGGGACTAGGGACAATGAGCAGTTCTTC
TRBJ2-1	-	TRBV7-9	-	CASSGKTEDFYNEQFF	TGTGCCAGCAGCGGAAAGACTGAGGACTTTTACAATGAGCAGTTCTTC
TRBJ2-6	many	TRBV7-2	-	CASSLGPGANVLTF	TGTGCCAGCAGCTTGGGCCCTGGGGCCAACGTCCTGACTTTC
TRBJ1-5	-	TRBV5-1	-	CASPGRDTDQPQHF	TGCGCCAGCCCCGGCAGGGACACCGATCAGCCCCAGCATTTT
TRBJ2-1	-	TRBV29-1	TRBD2	CSGETSGRGNEQFF	TGCAGCGGGGAGACTAGCGGGAGAGGAAATGAGCAGTTCTTC
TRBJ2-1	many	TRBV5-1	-	CASSPLAGNNEQFF	TGCGCCAGCAGTCCCCTAGCAGGTAACAATGAGCAGTTCTTC
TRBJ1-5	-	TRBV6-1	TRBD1	CASSRGQYSNQPQHF	TGTGCCAGCAGCAGGGGACAGTATAGCAATCAGCCCCAGCATTTT
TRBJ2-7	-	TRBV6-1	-	CASSPHPTSQRSSYEQYF	TGTGCCAGCAGTCCCCACCCGACATCACAGAGGAGCTCCTACGAGCAGTACTTC
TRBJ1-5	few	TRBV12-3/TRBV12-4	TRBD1	CASSLKVDRGEHF	TGTGCCAGCAGTCTGAAAGTCGACAGGGGAGAGCATTTT
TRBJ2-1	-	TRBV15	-	CATSSTRMPGVSYNEQFF	TGTGCCACCAGCAGTACCCGTATGCCAGGGGTCTCCTACAATGAGCAGTTCTTC
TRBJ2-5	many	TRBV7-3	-	CASSRQTGETQYF	TGTGCCAGCAGCCGACAGACTGGGGAGACCCAGTACTTC
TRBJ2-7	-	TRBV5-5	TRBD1	CASSLRQGEGSYEQYF	TGTGCCAGCAGCCTCAGACAGGGTGAAGGCTCCTACGAGCAGTACTTC
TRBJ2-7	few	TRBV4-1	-	CASSQEPGLSSYEQYF	TGCGCCAGCAGCCAAGAACCCGGGTTGAGCTCCTACGAGCAGTACTTC
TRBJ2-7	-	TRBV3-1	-	CATCQSPYSSYEQYF	TGTGCCACCTGCCAATCCCCGTACAGCTCCTACGAGCAGTACTTC
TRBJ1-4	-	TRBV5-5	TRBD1	CASSLGPGTGTTKKLFF	TGTGCCAGCAGCTTGGGTCCCGGGACAGGGACAACTAAAAAACTGTTTTTT
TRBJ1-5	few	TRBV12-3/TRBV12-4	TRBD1	CASRGDSLNQPQHF	TGTGCCAGCAGGGGGGACAGCTTAAATCAGCCCCAGCATTTT
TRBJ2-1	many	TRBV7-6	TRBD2	CASSRLAGFVNEQFF	TGTGCCAGCAGCCGACTAGCGGGATTCGTAAATGAGCAGTTCTTC
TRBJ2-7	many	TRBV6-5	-	CASSYPPGGSREQYF	TGTGCCAGCAGTTACCCTCCCGGGGGATCGCGCGAGCAGTACTTC
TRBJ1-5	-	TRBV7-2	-	CASSFERSRGSNQPQHF	TGTGCCAGCAGCTTTGAACGCTCGCGGGGGAGCAATCAGCCCCAGCATTTT
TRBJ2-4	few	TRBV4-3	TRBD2	CASSQEGIAGGGKNIQYF	TGCGCCAGCAGCCAAGAAGGAATAGCGGGAGGCGGAAAAAACATTCAGTACTTC
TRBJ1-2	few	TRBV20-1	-	CSARDLGSISYGYTF	TGCAGTGCTAGAGATCTGGGCAGTATTTCCTATGGCTACACCTTC
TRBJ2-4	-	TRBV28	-	CASSLSSIQYF	TGTGCCAGCAGTTTAAGTAGCATTCAGTACTTC
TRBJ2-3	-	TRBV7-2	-	CASTHPRDTQYF	TGTGCCAGCACCCATCCTAGAGATACGCAGTATTTT
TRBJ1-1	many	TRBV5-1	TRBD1	CASSLAEEGAMNTEAFF	TGCGCCAGCAGCTTGGCCGAGGAGGGGGCGATGAACACTGAAGCTTTCTTT
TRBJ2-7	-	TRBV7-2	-	CASSPLRVPYEQYF	TGTGCCAGCAGTCCTCTAAGGGTTCCCTACGAGCAGTACTTC
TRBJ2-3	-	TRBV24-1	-	CATSGPGGDTDTQYF	TGTGCCACCAGTGGGCCTGGGGGTGACACAGATACGCAGTATTTT
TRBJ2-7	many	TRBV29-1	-	CSVEDGSSYEQYF	TGCAGCGTTGAAGATGGCAGCTCCTACGAGCAGTACTTC
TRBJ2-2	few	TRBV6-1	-	CASTLNSGPNTGELFF	TGTGCCAGCACCCTGAACTCCGGGCCGAACACCGGGGAGCTGTTTTTT
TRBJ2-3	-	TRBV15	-	CATSRDRRSKMQYF	TGTGCCACCAGCAGAGATCGTAGAAGCAAGATGCAGTATTTT
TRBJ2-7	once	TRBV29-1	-	CSVLQYEQYF	TGCAGCGTTTTACAGTACGAGCAGTACTTC
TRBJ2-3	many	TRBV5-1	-	CASSLLGTSTDTQYF	TGCGCCAGCAGCTTACTAGGAACTAGCACAGATACGCAGTATTTT
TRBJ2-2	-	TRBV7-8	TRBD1	CASSLEGQGAAGTGELFF	TGTGCCAGCAGCTTAGAAGGCCAGGGGGCCGCCGGCACCGGGGAGCTGTTTTTT
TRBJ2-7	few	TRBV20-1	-	CSARVMGASYEQYF	TGCAGTGCTAGAGTGATGGGGGCATCCTACGAGCAGTACTTC
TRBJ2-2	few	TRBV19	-	CASRNYPGVGELFF	TGTGCCAGTCGTAACTATCCAGGGGTCGGGGAGCTGTTTTTT
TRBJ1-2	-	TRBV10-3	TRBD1	CAISEQGHYGYTF	TGTGCCATCAGTGAACAGGGGCACTATGGCTACACCTTC
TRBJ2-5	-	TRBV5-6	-	CASSGRAHQETQYF	TGTGCCAGCAGCGGCCGGGCCCACCAAGAGACCCAGTACTTC
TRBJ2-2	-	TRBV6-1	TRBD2	CASSPPSGSAGELFF	TGTGCCAGCAGTCCACCGAGCGGGAGCGCCGGGGAGCTGTTTTTT
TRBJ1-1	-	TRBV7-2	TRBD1	CASSFGGQRNTESFF	TGTGCCAGCAGCTTCGGGGGACAGAGAAACACTGAATCTTTCTTT
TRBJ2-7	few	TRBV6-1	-	CASSEQGYNNEQYF	TGTGCCAGCAGTGAACAGGGGTACAATAACGAGCAGTACTTC
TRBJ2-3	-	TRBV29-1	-	CSVGLGGRRADTQYF	TGCAGCGTTGGTCTCGGGGGGCGAAGGGCAGATACGCAGTATTTT
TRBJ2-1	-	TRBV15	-	CATSRGAPYNEQFF	TGTGCCACCAGCAGAGGGGCGCCGTACAATGAGCAGTTCTTC
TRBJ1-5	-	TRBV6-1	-	CASRVRQGNQPQHF	TGTGCCAGCAGGGTCCGCCAGGGTAATCAGCCCCAGCATTTT